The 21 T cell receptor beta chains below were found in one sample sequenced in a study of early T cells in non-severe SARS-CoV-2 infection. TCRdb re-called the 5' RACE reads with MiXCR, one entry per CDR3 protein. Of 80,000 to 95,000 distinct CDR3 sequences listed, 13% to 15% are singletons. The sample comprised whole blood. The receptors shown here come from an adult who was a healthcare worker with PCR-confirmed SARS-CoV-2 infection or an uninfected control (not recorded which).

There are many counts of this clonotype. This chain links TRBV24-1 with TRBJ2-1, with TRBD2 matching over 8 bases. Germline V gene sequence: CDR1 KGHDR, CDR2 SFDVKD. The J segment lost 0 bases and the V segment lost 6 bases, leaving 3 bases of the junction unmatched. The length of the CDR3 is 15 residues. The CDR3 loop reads CATSYSGVSYNEQFF. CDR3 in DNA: TGTGCCACCAGTTATAGCGGGGTCTCCTACAATGAGCAGTTCTTC.

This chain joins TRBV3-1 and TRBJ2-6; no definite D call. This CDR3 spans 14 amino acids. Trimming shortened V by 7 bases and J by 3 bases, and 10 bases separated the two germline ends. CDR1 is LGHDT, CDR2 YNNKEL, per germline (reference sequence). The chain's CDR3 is CASKDAHGANVLTF. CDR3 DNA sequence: TGTGCCAGCAAGGACGCCCATGGGGCCAACGTCCTGACTTTC.

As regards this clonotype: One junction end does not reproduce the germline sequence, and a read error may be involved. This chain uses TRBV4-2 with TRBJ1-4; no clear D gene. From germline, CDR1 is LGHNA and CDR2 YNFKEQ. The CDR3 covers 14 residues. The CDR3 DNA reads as TGTGCCAGCAGCCAAATTACAGCGCCCTTAAAACTGTCTTTT. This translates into CASSQITAPLKLSF.

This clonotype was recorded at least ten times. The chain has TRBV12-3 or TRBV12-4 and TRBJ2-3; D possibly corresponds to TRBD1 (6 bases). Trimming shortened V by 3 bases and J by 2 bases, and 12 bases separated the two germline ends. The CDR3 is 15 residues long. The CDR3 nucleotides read TGTGCCAGCAGTTTCCCGGACAGAGACACAGATACGCAGTATTTT. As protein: CASSFPDRDTDTQYF.

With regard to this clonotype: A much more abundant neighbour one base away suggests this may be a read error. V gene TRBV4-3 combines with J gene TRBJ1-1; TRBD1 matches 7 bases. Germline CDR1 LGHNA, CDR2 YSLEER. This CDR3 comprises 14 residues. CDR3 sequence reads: CTSSHEDRDAEAFF. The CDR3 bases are TGCACCAGCAGCCACGAAGACAGGGATGCTGAAGCTTTCTTT.

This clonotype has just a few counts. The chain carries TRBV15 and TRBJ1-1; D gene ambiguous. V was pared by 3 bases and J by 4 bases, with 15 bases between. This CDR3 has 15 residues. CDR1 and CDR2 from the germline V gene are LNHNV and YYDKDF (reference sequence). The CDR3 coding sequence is TGTGCCACCAGCAGGATCACCCTAGCGAGCACTGAAGCTTTCTTT. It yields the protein CATSRITLASTEAFF.

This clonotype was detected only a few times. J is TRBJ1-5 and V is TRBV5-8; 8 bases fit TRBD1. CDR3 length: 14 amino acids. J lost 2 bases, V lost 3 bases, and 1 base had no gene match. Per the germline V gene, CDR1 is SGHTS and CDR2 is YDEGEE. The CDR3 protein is CASSWDRRNQPQHF. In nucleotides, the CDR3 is TGTGCCAGCAGCTGGGACAGGCGCAATCAGCCCCAGCATTTT.

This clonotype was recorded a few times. The CDR3 here is CSARDPGQDYEQYF. CDR3 coding DNA: TGCAGTGCTAGAGATCCGGGACAGGACTACGAGCAGTACTTC. The chain uses TRBV20-1 and TRBJ2-7, with 8 bases identical to TRBD1. Trimming cost V 0 bases and J 3 bases; bases outside gene matches: 4. The germline gives CDR1 DFQATT, CDR2 SNEGSKA (reference sequence). This CDR3 region has 14 residues.

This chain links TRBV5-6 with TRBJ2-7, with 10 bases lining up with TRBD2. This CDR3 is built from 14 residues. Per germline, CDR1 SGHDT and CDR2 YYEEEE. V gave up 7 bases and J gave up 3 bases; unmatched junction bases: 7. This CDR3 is CASHGGLAYYEQYF. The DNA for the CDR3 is TGTGCCAGCCACGGGGGACTAGCGTACTACGAGCAGTACTTC.

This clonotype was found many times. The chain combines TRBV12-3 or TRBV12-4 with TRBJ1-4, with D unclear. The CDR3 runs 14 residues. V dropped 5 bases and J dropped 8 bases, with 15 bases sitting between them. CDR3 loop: CASSPNLSTEKLFF. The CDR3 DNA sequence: TGTGCCAGCAGTCCGAATCTTTCGACGGAAAAACTGTTTTTT.

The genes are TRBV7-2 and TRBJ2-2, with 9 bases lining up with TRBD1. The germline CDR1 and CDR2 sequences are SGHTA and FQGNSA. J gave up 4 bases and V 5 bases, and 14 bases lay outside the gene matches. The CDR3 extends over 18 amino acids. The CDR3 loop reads CASSPVLAGTGSTGELFF. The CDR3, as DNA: TGTGCCAGCAGCCCCGTTTTGGCTGGGACAGGGTCCACCGGGGAGCTGTTTTTT.

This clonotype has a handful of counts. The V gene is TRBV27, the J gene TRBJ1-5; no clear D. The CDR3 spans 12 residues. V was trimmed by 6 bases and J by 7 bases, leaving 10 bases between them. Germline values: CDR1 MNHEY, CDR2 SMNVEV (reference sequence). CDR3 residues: CASSPVGQPQHF. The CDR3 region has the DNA TGTGCCAGCAGCCCCGTAGGGCAGCCCCAGCATTTT.

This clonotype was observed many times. CDR3 nucleotides: TGCGTCACACCTCCCGGGACTAGCGTGACAGATACGCAGTATTTT. Translating it yields CVTPPGTSVTDTQYF. V and J are TRBV10-1 and TRBJ2-3, with 10 positions matching TRBD2. The CDR3 runs to 15 residues. The V gene's germline CDR1 is WNHNN and CDR2 SYGVQD (reference sequence).

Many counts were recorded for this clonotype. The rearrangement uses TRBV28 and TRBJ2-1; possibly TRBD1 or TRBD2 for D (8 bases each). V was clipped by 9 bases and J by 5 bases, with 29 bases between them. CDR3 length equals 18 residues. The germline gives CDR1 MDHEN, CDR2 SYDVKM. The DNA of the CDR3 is TGTGCCAGTCCCCGGGACAGGATTTCGGGGGGGCCCGACAATGAGCAGTTCTTC. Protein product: CASPRDRISGGPDNEQFF. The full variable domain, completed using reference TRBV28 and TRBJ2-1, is DVKVTQSSRYLVKRTGEKVFLECVQDMDHENMFWYRQDPGLGLRLIYFSYDVKMKEKGDIPEGYSVSREKKERFSLILESASTNQTSMYLCASPRDRISGGPDNEQFFGPGTRLTVL.

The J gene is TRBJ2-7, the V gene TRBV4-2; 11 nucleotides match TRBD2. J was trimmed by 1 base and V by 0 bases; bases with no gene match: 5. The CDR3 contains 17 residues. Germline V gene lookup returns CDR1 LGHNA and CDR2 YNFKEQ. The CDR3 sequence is CASSQDTRTSGSYEQYF. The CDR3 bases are TGTGCCAGCAGCCAAGATACTCGGACTAGCGGGTCCTACGAGCAGTACTTC.

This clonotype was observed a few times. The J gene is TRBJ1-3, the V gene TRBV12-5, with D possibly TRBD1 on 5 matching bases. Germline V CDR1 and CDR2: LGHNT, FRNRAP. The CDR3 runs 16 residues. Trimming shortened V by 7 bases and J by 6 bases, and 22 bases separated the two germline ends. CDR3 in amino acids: CASAFGGDVAENTIYF. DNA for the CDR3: TGTGCTAGTGCCTTCGGAGGGGATGTGGCTGAAAACACCATATATTTT.

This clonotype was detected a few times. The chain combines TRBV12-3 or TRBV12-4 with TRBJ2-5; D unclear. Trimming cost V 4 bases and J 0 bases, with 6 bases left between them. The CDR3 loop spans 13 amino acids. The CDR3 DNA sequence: TGTGCCAGCAGTTCACAGAACCAAGAGACCCAGTACTTC. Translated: CASSSQNQETQYF.

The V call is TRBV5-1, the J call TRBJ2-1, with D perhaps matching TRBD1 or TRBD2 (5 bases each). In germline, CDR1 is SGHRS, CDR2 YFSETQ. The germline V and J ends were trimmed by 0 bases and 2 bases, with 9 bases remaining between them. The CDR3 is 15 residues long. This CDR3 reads CASSLDGAAYNEQFF. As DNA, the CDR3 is TGCGCCAGCAGCTTGGACGGGGCAGCCTACAATGAGCAGTTCTTC.

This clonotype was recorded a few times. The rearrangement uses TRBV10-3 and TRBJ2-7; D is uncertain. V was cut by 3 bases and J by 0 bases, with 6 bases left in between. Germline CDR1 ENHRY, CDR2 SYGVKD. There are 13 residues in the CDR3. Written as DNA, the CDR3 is TGTGCCATCAGTGAATCCACCTCCTACGAGCAGTACTTC. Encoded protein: CAISESTSYEQYF.

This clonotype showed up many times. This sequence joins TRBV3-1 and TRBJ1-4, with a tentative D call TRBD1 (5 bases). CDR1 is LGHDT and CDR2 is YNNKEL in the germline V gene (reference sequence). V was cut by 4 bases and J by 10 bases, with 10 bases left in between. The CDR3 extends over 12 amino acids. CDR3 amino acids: CASSLQGGKLFF. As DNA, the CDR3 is TGTGCCAGCAGCCTCCAGGGAGGAAAACTGTTTTTT. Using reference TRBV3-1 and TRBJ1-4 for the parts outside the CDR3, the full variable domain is DTAVSQTPKYLVTQMGNDKSIKCEQNLGHDTMYWYKQDSKKFLKIMFSYNNKELIINETVPNRFSPKSPDKAHLNLHINSLELGDSAVYFCASSLQGGKLFFGSGTQLSVL.

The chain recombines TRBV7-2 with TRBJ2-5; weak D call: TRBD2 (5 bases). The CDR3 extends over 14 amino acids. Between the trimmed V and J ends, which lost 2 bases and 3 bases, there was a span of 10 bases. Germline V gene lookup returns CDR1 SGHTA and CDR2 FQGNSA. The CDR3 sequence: CASSLFTGKETQYF. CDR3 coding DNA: TGTGCCAGCAGCTTATTTACGGGGAAAGAGACCCAGTACTTC.